This T cell receptor (beta chain) is from a study of CD8 T cells in ankylosing spondylitis. Study-level findings and limits: As reported, disease-linked clones showed significant enrichment in matched ankylosing spondylitis synovial fluid.

Germline loops: CDR1 MNHNS, CDR2 SASEGT. Trimming cost V 9 bases and J 3 bases, with 17 bases left between them. This CDR3 spans 14 amino acids. Construction of TCR beta libraries was performed using quantitative 5'-RACE with molecular barcodes. TCRdb ran MiXCR on the 5' RACE reads and lists one entry per CDR3 protein. The table includes around 120,000 distinct CDR3 sequences, around 24% detected once. Comments on this clonotype: Its antigen is not known.

This chain joins TRBV6-1 and TRBJ1-1, with D perhaps TRBD1 (5 bases). This sequence originates from a male donor with ankylosing spondylitis. Material for sequencing was synovial fluid, either unsorted or a sorted T cell fraction (not recorded which). The CDR3 coding sequence is TGTGCCAGTCGCCGGGGGGGAATGGACACTGAAGCTTTCTTT. This encodes CASRRGGMDTEAFF.